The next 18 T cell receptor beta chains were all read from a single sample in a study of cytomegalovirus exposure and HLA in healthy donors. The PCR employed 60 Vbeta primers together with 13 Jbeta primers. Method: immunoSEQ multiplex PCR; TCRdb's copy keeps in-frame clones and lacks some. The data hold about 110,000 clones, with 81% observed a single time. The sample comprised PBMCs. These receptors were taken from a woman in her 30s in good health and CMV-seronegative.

The CDR3 DNA reads as TGTGCCAGTGGACAGGGGGCGAGCTCTGGAAACACCATATATTTT. Translated, it gives CASGQGASSGNTIYF. The genes are TRBV19 and TRBJ1-3, with 11 bases that match TRBD1. The germline gives CDR1 LNHDA, CDR2 SQIVND (reference sequence). The CDR3 is made up of 15 amino acids. V dropped 8 bases and J dropped 0; count of bases not matched to a gene: 3.

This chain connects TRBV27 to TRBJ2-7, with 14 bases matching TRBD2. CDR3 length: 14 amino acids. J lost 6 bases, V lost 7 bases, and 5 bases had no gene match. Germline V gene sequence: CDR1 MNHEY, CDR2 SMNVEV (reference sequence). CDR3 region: CASNRLAGGSEQYF. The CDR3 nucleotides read TGTGCCAGCAATAGACTAGCGGGAGGGAGCGAGCAGTACTTC.

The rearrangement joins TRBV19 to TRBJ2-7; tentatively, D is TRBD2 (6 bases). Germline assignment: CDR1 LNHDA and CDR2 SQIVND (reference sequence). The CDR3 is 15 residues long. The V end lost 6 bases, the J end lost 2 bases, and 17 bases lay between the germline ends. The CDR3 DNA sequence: TGTGCCAGTAGCCGGGACTCCGGGCACCCCTACGAGCAGTACTTC. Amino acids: CASSRDSGHPYEQYF.

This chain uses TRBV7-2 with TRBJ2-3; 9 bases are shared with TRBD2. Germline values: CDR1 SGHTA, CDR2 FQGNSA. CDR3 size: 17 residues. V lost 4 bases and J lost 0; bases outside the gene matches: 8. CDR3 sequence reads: CASSWGIAGVSTDTQYF. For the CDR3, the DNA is TGTGCCAGCAGCTGGGGTATAGCGGGAGTTAGCACAGATACGCAGTATTTT.

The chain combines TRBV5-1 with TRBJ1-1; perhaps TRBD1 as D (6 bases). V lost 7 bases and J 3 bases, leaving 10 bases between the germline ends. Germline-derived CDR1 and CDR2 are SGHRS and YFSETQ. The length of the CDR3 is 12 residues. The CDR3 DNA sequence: TGCGCCAGCGCGAACAGGGACACTGAAGCTTTCTTT. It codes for CASANRDTEAFF. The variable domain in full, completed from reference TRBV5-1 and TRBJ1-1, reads KAGVTQTPRYLIKTRGQQVTLSCSPISGHRSVSWYQQTPGQGLQFLFEYFSETQRNKGNFPGRFSGRQFSNSRSEMNVSTLELGDSALYLCASANRDTEAFFGQGTRLTVV.

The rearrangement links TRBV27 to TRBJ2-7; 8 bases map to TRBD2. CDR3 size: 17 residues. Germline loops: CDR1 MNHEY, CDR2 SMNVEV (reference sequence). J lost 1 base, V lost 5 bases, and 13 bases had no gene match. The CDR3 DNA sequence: TGTGCCAGCAGTAGCCGGTTCTGGACTAGCAGTTCCTACGAGCAGTACTTC. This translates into CASSSRFWTSSSYEQYF.

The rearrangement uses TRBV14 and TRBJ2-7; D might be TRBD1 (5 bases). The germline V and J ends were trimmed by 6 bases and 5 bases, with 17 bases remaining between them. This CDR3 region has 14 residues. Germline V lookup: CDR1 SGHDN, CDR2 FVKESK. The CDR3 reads CASRQRGHSDEQYF. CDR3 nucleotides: TGTGCCAGCAGGCAACGAGGACATTCCGACGAGCAGTACTTC.

The CDR3 DNA follows: TGTGCCACCAGCAGAGGAGGACAGACCTACGAGCAGTACTTC. This gives the protein CATSRGGQTYEQYF. The chain combines TRBV15 with TRBJ2-7, with D possibly being TRBD1 (6 bases). Between the trimmed V and J ends, which lost 1 base and 2 bases, there was a span of 9 bases. The germline V gene has CDR1 LNHNV and CDR2 YYDKDF (reference sequence). The CDR3 has 14 amino acids.

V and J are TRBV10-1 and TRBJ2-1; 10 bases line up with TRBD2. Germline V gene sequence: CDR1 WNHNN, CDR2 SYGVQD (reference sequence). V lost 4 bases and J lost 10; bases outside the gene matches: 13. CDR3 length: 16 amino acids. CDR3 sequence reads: CASSAARASGSREQFF. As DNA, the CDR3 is TGCGCCAGCAGTGCGGCGAGGGCTAGCGGGAGTCGGGAGCAGTTCTTC.

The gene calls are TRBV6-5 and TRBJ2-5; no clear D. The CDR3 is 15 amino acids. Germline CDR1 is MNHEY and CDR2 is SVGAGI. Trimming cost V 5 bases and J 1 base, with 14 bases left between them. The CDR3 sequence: CASSPFTWSQETQYF. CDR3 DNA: TGTGCCAGCAGTCCCTTCACGTGGAGCCAAGAGACCCAGTACTTC.

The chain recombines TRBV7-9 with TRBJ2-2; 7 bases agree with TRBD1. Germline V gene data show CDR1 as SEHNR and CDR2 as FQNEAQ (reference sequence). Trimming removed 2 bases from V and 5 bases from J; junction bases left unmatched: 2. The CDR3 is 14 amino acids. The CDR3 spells CASSLPGGTGELFF. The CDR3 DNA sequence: TGTGCCAGCAGCTTACCAGGGGGAACCGGGGAGCTGTTTTTT.

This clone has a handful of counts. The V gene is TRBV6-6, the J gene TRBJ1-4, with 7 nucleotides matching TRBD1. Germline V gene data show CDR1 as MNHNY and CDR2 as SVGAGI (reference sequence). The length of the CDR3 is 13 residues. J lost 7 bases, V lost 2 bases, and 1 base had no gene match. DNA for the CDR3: TGTGCCAGCAGTTACAGGGGGCTTGAAAAACTGTTTTTT. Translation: CASSYRGLEKLFF.

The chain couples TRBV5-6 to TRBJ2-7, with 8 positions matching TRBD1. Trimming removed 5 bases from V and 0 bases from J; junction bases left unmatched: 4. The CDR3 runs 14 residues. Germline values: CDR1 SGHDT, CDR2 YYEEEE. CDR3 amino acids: CASSRDRSSYEQYF. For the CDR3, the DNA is TGTGCCAGCAGTCGGGACAGGAGCTCCTACGAGCAGTACTTC.

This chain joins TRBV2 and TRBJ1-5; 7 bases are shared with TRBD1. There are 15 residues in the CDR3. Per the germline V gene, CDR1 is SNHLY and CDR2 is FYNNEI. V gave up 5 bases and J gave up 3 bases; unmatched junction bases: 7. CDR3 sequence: CASSTSQGPNQPQHF. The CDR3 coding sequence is TGTGCCAGCAGTACCTCACAGGGGCCCAATCAGCCCCAGCATTTT.

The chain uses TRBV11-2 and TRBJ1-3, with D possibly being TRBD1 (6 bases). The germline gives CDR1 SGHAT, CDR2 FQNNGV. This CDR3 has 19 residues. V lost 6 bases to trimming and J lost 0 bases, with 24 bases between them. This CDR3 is CASRNVREGGSGSGNTIYF. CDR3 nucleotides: TGTGCCAGCAGGAATGTCAGGGAAGGGGGATCGGGCTCTGGAAACACCATATATTTT.

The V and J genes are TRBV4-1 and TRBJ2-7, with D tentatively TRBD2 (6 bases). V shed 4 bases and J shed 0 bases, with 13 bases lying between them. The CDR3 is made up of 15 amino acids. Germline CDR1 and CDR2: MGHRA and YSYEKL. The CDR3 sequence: CASSLLRGSSYEQYF. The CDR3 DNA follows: TGCGCCAGCAGCCTCCTCCGGGGGAGCTCCTACGAGCAGTACTTC.

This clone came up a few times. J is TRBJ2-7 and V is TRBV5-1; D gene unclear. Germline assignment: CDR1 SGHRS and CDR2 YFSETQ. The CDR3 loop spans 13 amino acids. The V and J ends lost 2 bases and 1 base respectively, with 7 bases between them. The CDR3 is CASSFTVSYEQYF. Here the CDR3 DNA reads TGCGCCAGCAGCTTCACTGTTTCCTACGAGCAGTACTTC.

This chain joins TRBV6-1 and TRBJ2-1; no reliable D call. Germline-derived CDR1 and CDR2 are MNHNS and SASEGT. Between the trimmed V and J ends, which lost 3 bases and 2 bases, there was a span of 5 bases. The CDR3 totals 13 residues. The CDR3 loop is CASSDPAYNEQFF. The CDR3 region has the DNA TGTGCCAGCAGTGATCCCGCCTACAATGAGCAGTTCTTC.